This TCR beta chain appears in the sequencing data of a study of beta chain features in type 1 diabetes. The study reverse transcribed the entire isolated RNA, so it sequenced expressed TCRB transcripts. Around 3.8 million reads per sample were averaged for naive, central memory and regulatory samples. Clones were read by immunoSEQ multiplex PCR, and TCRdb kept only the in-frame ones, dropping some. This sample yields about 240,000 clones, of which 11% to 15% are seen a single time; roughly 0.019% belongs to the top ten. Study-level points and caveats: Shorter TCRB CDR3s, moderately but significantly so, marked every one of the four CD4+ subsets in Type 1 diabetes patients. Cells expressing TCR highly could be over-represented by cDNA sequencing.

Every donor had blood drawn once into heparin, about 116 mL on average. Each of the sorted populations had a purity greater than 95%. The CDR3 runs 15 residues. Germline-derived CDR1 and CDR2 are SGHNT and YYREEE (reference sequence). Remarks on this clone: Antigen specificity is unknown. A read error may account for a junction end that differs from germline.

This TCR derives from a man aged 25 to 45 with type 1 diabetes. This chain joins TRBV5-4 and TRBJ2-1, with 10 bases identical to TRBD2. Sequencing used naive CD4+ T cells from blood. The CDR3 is CASSFGTMLAGERFF. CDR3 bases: TGTGCCAGCAGCTTCGGGACAATGCTAGCGGGAGAGCGGTTCTTC.